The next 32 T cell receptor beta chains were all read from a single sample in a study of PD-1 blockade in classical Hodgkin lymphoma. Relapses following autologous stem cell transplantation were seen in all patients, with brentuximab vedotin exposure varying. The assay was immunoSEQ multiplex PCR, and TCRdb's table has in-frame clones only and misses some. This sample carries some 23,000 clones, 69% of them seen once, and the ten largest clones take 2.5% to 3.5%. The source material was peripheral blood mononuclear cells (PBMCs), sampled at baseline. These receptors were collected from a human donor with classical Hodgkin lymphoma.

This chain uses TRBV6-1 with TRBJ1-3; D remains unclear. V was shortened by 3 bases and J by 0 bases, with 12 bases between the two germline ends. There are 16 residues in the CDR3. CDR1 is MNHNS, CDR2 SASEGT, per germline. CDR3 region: CASSDPDRPSGNTIYF. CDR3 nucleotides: TGTGCCAGCAGTGACCCGGACCGACCCTCTGGAAACACCATATATTTT.

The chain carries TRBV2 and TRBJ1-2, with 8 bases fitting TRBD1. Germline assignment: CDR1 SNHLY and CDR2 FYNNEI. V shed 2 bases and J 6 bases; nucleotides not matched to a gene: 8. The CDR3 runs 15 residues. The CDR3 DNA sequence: TGTGCCAGCAGTGAATCGGCAGGGGGCGCCGATGGCTACACCTTC. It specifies CASSESAGGADGYTF.

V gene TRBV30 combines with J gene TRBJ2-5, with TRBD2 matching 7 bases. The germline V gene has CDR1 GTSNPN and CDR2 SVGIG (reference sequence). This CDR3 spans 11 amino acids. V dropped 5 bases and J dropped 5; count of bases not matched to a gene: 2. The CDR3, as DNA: TGTGCCTGGGGGACTACGGAGACCCAGTACTTC. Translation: CAWGTTETQYF.

The DNA for the CDR3 is TGTGCCAGCAGTGAGGGGACTCCACTGGACACTGAAGCTTTCTTT. Its protein product is CASSEGTPLDTEAFF. The genes are TRBV25-1 and TRBJ1-1; a weak D match, TRBD1 (5 bases). V was pared by 3 bases and J by 3 bases, with 14 bases between. Per the germline V gene, CDR1 is MGHDK and CDR2 is SYGVNS. This CDR3 is 15 amino acids long. Full variable domain (missing parts from reference TRBV25-1 and TRBJ1-1): EADIYQTPRYLVIGTGKKITLECSQTMGHDKMYWYQQDPGMELHLIHYSYGVNSTEKGDLSSESTVSRIRTEHFPLTLESARPSHTSQYLCASSEGTPLDTEAFFGQGTRLTVV.

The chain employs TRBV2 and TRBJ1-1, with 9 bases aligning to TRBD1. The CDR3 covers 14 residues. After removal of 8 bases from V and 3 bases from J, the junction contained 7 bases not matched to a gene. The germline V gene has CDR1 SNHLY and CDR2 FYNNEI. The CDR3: CASSITGGYTEAFF. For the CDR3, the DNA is TGTGCCAGCTCAATCACAGGGGGCTACACTGAAGCTTTCTTT.

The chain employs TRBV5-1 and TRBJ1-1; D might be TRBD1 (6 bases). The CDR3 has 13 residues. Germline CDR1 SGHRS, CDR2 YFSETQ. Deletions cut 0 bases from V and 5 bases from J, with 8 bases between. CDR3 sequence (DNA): TGCGCCAGCAGCTTGGAGGGGGGTACTGAAGCTTTCTTT. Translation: CASSLEGGTEAFF.

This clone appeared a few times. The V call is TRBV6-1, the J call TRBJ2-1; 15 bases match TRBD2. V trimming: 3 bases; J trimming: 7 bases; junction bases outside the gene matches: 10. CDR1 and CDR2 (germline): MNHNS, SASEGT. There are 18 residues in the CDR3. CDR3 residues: CASSDGTSGGLSWNEQFF. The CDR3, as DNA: TGTGCCAGCAGTGACGGGACTAGCGGGGGGCTAAGTTGGAATGAGCAGTTCTTC.

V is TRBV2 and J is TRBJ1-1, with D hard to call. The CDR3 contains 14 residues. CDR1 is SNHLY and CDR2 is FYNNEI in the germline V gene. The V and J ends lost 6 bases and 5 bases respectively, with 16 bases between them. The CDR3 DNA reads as TGTGCCAGCAGCGGAGTTTGGGCGCGGACTGAAGCTTTCTTT. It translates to CASSGVWARTEAFF.

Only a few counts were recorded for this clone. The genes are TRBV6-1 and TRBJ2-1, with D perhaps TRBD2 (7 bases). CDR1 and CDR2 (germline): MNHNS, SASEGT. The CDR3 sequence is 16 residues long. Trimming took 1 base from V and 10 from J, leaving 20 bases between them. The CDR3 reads CASSEEGGTRSEEQFF. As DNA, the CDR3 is TGTGCCAGCAGTGAAGAGGGAGGGACACGATCTGAGGAGCAGTTCTTC.

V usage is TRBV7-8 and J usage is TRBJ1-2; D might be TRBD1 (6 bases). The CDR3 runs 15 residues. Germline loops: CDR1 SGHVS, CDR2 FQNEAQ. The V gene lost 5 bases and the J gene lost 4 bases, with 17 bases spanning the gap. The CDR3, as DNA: TGTGCCAGCAGCCCCCTTGGGGGGGGCACCTATGGCTACACCTTC. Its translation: CASSPLGGGTYGYTF.

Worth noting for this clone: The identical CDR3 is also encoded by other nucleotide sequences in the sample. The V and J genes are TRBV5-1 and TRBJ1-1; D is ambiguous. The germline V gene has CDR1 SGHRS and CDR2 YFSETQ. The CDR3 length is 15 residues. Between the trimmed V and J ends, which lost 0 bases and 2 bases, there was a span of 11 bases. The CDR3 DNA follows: TGCGCCAGCAGCTTGGATGGGAGGCCAAACACTGAAGCTTTCTTT. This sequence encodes CASSLDGRPNTEAFF.

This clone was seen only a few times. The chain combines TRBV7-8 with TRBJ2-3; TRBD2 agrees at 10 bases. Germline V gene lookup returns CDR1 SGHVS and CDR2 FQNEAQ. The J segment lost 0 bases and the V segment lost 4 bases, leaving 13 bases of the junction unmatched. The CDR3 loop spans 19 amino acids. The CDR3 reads CASSSSGGPGRSSTDTQYF. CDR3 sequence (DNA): TGTGCCAGCAGCTCTAGCGGGGGCCCAGGACGGTCGAGCACAGATACGCAGTATTTT.

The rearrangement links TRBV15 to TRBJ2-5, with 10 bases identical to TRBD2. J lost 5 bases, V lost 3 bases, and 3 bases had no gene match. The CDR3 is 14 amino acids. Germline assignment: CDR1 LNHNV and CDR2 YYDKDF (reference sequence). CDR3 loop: CATSSSGGLETQYF. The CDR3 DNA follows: TGTGCCACCAGCAGTAGCGGGGGGTTGGAGACCCAGTACTTC.

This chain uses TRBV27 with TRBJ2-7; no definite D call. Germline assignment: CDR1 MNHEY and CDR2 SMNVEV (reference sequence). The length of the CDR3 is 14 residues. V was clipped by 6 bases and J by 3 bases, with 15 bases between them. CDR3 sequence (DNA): TGTGCCAGCAGATCCGAACTGGGCCGCTACGAGCAGTACTTC. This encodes CASRSELGRYEQYF.

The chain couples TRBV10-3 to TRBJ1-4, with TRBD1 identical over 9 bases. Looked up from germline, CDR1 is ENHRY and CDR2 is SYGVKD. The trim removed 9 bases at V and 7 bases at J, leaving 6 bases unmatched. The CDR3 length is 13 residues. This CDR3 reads CAIGTGLGEKLFF. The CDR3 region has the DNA TGTGCCATTGGGACAGGGTTGGGTGAAAAACTGTTTTTT.

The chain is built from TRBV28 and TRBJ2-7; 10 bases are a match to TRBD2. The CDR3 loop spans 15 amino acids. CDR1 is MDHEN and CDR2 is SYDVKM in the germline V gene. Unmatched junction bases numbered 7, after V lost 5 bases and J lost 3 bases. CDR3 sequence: CASSPERGGYYEQYF. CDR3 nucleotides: TGTGCCAGCAGTCCCGAGCGGGGGGGCTACTACGAGCAGTACTTC.

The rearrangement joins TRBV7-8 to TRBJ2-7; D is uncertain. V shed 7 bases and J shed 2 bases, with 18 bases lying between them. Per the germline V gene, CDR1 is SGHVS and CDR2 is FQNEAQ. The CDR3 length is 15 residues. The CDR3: CASKNSPDGPYEQYF. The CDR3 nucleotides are TGTGCCAGCAAAAATTCACCCGACGGTCCCTACGAGCAGTACTTC. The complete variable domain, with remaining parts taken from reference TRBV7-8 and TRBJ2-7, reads GAGVSQSPRYKVAKRGQDVALRCDPISGHVSLFWYQQALGQGPEFLTYFQNEAQLDKSGLPSDRFFAERPEGSVSTLKIQRTQQEDSAVYLCASKNSPDGPYEQYFGPGTRLTVT.

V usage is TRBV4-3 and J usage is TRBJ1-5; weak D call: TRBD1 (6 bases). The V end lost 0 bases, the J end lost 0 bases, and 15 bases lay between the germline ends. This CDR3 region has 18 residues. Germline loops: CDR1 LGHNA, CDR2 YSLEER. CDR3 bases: TGCGCCAGCAGCCAAGATATACCCGGACAGTATAGCAATCAGCCCCAGCATTTT. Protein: CASSQDIPGQYSNQPQHF.

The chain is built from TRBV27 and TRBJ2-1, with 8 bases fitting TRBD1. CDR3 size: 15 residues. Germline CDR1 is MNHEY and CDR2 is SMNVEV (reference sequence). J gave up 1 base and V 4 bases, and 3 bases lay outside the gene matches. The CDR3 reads CASSSGTGSYNEQFF. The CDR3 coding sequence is TGTGCCAGCAGTTCCGGGACAGGTTCCTACAATGAGCAGTTCTTC.

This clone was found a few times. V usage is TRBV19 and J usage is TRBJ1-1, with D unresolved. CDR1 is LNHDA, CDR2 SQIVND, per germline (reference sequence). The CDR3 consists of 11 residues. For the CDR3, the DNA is TGTGCATCCTCAGGCCCCAATGAAGCTTTCTTT. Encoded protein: CASSGPNEAFF.

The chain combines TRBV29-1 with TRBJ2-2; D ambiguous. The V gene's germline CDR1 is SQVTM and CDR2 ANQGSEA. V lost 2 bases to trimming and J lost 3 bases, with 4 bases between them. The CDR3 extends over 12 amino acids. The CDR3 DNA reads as TGCAGCGTTGAACCTTACACCGGGGAGCTGTTTTTT. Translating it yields CSVEPYTGELFF.

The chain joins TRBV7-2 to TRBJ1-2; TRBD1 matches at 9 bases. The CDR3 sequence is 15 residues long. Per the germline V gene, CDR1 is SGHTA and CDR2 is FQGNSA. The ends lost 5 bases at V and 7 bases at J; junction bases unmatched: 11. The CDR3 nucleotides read TGTGCCAGCAGCCCGGACAGGGGAGTTTTAAGTGGCTACACCTTC. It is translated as CASSPDRGVLSGYTF.

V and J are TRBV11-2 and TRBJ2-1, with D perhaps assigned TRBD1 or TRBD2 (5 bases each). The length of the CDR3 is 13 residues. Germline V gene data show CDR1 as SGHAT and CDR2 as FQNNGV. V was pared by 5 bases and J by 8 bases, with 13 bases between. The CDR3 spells CASSPEGIDEQFF. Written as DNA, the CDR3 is TGTGCCAGCAGCCCCGAGGGGATAGATGAGCAGTTCTTC. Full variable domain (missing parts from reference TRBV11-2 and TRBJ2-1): EAGVAQSPRYKIIEKRQSVAFWCNPISGHATLYWYQQILGQGPKLLIQFQNNGVVDDSQLPKDRFSAERLKGVDSTLKIQPAKLEDSAVYLCASSPEGIDEQFFGPGTRLTVL.

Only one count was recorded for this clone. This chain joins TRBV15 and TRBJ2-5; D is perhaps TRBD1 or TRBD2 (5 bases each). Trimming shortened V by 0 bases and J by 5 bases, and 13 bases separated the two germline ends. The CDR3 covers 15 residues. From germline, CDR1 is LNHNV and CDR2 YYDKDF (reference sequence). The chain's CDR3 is CATSRDSGSLETQYF. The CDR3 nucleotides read TGTGCCACCAGCAGAGATTCAGGGAGCTTGGAGACCCAGTACTTC. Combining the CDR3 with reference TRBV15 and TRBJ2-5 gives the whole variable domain DAMVIQNPRYQVTQFGKPVTLSCSQTLNHNVMYWYQQKSSQAPKLLFHYYDKDFNNEADTPDNFQSRRPNTSFCFLDIRSPGLGDTAMYLCATSRDSGSLETQYFGPGTRLLVL.

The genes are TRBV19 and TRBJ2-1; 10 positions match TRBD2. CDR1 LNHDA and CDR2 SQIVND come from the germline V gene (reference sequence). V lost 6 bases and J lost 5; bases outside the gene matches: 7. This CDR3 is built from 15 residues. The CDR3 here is CASSPAGLANNEQFF. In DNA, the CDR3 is TGTGCCAGTAGCCCTGCGGGACTAGCGAACAATGAGCAGTTCTTC. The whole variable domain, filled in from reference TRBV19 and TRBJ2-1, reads DGGITQSPKYLFRKEGQNVTLSCEQNLNHDAMYWYRQDPGQGLRLIYYSQIVNDFQKGDIAEGYSVSREKKESFPLTVTSAQKNPTAFYLCASSPAGLANNEQFFGPGTRLTVL.

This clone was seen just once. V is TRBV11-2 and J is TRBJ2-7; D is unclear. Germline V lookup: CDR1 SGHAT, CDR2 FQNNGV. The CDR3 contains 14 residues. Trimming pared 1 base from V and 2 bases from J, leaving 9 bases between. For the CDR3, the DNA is TGTGCCAGCAGCTTAGTTGGTGGGGCCTACGAGCAGTACTTC. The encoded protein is CASSLVGGAYEQYF. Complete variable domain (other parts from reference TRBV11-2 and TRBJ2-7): EAGVAQSPRYKIIEKRQSVAFWCNPISGHATLYWYQQILGQGPKLLIQFQNNGVVDDSQLPKDRFSAERLKGVDSTLKIQPAKLEDSAVYLCASSLVGGAYEQYFGPGTRLTVT.

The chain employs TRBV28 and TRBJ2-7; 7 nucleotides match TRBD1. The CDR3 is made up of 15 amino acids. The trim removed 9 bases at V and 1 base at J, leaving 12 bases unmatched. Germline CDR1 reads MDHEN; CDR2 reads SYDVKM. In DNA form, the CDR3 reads TGTGCCAGTCGCCCCGGGGACAGCCAGTCCTACGAGCAGTACTTC. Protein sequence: CASRPGDSQSYEQYF.

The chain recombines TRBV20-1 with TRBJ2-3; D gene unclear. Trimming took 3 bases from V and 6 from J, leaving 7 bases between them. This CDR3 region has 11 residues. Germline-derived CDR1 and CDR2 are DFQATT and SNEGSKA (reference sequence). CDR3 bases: TGCAGTGCTAGGTTTCAGGATACGCAGTATTTT. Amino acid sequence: CSARFQDTQYF.

The CDR3, as DNA: TGTGCCAGCAGTGGAGGGACTAGCGGGGATTTAGAGACCCAGTACTTC. It translates to CASSGGTSGDLETQYF. The genes are TRBV2 and TRBJ2-5; TRBD2 agrees at 13 bases. This CDR3 has 16 residues. The germline V gene has CDR1 SNHLY and CDR2 FYNNEI. V shed 4 bases and J 4 bases; nucleotides not matched to a gene: 6. Filled out from reference TRBV2 and TRBJ2-5, the complete variable domain reads EPEVTQTPSHQVTQMGQEVILRCVPISNHLYFYWYRQILGQKVEFLVSFYNNEISEKSEIFDDQFSVERPDGSNFTLKIRSTKLEDSAMYFCASSGGTSGDLETQYFGPGTRLLVL.

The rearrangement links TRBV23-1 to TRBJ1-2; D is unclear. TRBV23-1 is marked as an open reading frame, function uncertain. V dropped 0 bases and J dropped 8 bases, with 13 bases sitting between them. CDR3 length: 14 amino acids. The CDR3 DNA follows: TGCGCCAGCAGTCAATCGGTCGGGGATGAGGGCTACACCTTC. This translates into CASSQSVGDEGYTF.

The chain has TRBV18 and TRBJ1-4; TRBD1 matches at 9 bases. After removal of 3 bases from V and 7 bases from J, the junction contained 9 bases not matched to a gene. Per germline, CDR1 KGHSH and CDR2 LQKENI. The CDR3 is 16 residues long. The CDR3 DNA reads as TGTGCCAGCTCACCCCACAGGGGGCGCATATCTGAAAAACTGTTTTTT. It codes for CASSPHRGRISEKLFF.

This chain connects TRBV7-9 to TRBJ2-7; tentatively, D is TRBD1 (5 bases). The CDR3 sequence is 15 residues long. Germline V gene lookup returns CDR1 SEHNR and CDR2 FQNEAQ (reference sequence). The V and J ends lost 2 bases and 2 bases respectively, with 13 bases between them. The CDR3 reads CASSLIGQGTYEQYF. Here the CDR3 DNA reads TGTGCCAGCAGCTTAATAGGACAAGGAACCTACGAGCAGTACTTC.